Here is one T cell receptor (beta chain) with its context. Its antigen remains unidentified. The record originates from a study of CD8+ T cells in alopecia areata. The authors extracted RNA and reverse transcribed it into cDNA as the sequencing template. Libraries were prepared by immunoSEQ multiplex PCR; TCRdb keeps only in-frame clonotypes and omits some of them. Altogether approximately 100,000 clones are present, 55% being singletons, with the ten largest covering about 8.8%. Study-wide results and caveats: Scalp lesions, especially in alopecia totalis/universalis, had higher clonality than normal scalp. There were also resident alphabeta T cells of normal skin sequenced in scalp samples. Relative to mice, TCR sharing across patients was less clear, a difference possibly HLA-related.

This CDR3 has 14 amino acids. Germline loops: CDR1 SGDLS, CDR2 YYNGEE. V was pared by 2 bases and J by 0 bases, with 6 bases between. Investigators sorted PBMCs to obtain both CD4+ and CD8+ T cells. Specimen: CD4+ T cells sorted from blood. This clonotype was obtained from a human donor in good health. The V call is TRBV9, the J call TRBJ1-3, with D unresolved. As DNA, the CDR3 is TGTGCCAGCAGCGTTTCTGCCTCTGGAAACACCATATATTTT. Translating gives CASSVSASGNTIYF.